This T cell receptor (beta chain) was captured by sequencing in a study of OX40 agonist ivuxolimab in advanced cancers. V gave up 9 bases and J gave up 2 bases; unmatched junction bases: 9. Germline V CDR1 and CDR2: SGHRS, YFSETQ. The CDR3 extends over 15 amino acids. Peripheral blood came from all dose cohorts at three timepoints. Data came from immunoSEQ multiplex PCR; TCRdb stores just in-frame clones and leaves some out. The repertoire includes tens of thousands of clones, 80% to 90% of them detected once, and 5% sits in the top ten. This rearrangement joins TRBV5-1 to TRBJ2-5, with 11 bases identical to TRBD2. The receptor was isolated from an adult with an advanced solid tumor such as melanoma, head and neck, liver or kidney cancer. Sequenced material: CD4+ or CD8+ T cells sorted from blood, taken in a trial of the OX40 agonist ivuxolimab. CDR3 nucleotides: TGCGCCACCCGAAGTAGCGGGAGGGGACAAGAGACCCAGTACTTC. Amino acids: CATRSSGRGQETQYF.